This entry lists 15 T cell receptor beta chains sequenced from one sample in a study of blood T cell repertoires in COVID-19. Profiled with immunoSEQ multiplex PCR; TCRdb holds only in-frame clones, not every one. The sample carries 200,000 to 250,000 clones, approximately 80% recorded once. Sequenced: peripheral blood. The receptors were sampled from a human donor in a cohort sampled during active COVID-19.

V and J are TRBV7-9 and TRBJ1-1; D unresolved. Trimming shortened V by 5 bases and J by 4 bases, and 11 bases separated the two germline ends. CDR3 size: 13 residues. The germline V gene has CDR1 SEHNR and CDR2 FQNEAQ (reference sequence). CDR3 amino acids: CASSLTEGTEAFF. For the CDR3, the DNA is TGTGCCAGCAGCCTCACTGAGGGCACTGAAGCTTTCTTT. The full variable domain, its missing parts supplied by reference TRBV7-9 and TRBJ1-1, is DTGVSQNPRHKITKRGQNVTFRCDPISEHNRLYWYRQTLGQGPEFLTYFQNEAQLEKSRLLSDRFSAERPKGSFSTLEIQRTEQGDSAMYLCASSLTEGTEAFFGQGTRLTVV.

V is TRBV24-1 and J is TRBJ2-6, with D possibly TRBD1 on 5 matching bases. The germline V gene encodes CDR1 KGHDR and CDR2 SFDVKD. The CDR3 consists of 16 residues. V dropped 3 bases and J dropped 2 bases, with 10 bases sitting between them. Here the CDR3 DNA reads TGTGCCACCAGTGATCTAGGGGATACTGGGGCCAACGTCCTGACTTTC. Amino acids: CATSDLGDTGANVLTF.

Here the CDR3 DNA reads TGTGCCAGCAGTGAAGCGCTAAGCGGGGGGGTCTACAATGAGCAGTTCTTC. It translates to CASSEALSGGVYNEQFF. The chain uses TRBV6-1 and TRBJ2-1; 10 bases are a match to TRBD2. With V trimmed by 0 bases and J by 3 bases, 5 bases remained unmatched. Germline CDR1 is MNHNS and CDR2 is SASEGT. This CDR3 spans 17 amino acids.

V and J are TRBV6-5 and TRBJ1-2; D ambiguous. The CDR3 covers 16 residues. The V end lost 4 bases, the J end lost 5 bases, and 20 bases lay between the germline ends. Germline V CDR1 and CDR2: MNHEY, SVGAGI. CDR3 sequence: CASSSSFGKMGYGYTF. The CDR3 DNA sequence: TGTGCCAGCAGTTCAAGTTTCGGGAAAATGGGGTATGGCTACACCTTC.

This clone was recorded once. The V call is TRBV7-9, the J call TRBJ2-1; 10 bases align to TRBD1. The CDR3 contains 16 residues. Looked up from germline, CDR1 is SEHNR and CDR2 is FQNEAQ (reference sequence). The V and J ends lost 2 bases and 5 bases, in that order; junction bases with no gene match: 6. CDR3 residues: CASSLFRDRGNNEQFF. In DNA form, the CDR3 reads TGTGCCAGCAGCTTATTCCGGGACAGGGGAAACAATGAGCAGTTCTTC. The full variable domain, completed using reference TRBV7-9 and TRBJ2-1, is DTGVSQNPRHKITKRGQNVTFRCDPISEHNRLYWYRQTLGQGPEFLTYFQNEAQLEKSRLLSDRFSAERPKGSFSTLEIQRTEQGDSAMYLCASSLFRDRGNNEQFFGPGTRLTVL.

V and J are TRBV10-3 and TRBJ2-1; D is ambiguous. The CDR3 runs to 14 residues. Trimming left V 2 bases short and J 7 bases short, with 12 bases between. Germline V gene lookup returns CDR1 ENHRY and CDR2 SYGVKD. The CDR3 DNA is TGTGCCATCAGTGAGATAAGAGCACCGAATGAGCAGTTCTTC. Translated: CAISEIRAPNEQFF.

The CDR3: CASSQEGGGAFGETQYF. The CDR3 nucleotides are TGTGCCAGCAGCCAAGAAGGCGGGGGGGCTTTCGGAGAGACCCAGTACTTC. This rearrangement joins TRBV4-2 to TRBJ2-5; 9 nucleotides agree with TRBD2. CDR1 is LGHNA and CDR2 is YNFKEQ in the germline V gene. The length of the CDR3 is 17 residues. J lost 4 bases, V lost 0 bases, and 9 bases had no gene match.

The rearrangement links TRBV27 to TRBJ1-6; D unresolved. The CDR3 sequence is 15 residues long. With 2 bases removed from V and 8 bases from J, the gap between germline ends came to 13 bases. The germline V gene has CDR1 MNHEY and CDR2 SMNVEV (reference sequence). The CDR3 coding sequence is TGTGCCAGCAGTTTAGAGGGCCAGGTCTATTCACCCCTCCACTTT. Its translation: CASSLEGQVYSPLHF.

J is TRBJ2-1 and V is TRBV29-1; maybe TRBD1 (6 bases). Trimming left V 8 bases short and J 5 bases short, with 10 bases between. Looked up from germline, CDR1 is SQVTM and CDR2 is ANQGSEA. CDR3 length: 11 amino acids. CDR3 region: CSSYRDNEQFF. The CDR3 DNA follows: TGCAGCTCCTACAGGGACAATGAGCAGTTCTTC.

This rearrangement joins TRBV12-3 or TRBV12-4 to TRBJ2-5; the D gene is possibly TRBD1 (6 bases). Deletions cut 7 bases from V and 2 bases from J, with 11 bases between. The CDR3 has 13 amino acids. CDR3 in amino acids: CASTLQGQETQYF. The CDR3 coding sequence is TGTGCCAGCACCCTACAGGGACAAGAGACCCAGTACTTC.

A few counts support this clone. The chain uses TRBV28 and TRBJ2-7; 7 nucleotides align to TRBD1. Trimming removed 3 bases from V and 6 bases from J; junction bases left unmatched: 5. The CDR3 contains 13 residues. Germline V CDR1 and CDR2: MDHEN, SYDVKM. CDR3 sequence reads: CASSFPDRSEQYF. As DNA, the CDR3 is TGTGCCAGCAGTTTCCCGGACAGGAGCGAGCAGTACTTC.

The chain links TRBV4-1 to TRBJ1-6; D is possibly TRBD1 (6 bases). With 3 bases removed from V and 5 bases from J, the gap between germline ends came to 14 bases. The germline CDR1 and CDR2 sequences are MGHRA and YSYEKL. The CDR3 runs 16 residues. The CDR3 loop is CASSHRLNRDNSPLHF. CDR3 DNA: TGCGCCAGCAGCCACCGATTGAACAGGGATAATTCACCCCTCCACTTT.

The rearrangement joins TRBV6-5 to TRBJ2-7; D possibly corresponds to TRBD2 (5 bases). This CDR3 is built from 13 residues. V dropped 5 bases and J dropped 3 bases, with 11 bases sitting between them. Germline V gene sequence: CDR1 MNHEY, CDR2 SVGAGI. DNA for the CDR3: TGTGCCAGCAGTCGAGGACTGGGCTACGAGCAGTACTTC. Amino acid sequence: CASSRGLGYEQYF.

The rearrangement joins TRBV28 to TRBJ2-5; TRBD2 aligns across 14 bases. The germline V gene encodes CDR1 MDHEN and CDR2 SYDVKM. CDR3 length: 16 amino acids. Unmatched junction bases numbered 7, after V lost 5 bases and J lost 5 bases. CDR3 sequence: CASSPGTSGSYETQYF. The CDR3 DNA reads TGTGCCAGCAGTCCGGGGACTAGCGGGAGTTATGAGACCCAGTACTTC.

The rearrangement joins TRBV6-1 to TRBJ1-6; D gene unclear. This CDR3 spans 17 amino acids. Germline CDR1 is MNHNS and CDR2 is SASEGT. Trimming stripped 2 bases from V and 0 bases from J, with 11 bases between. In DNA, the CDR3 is TGTGCCAGCAGTGAACAACGGGGAACCTCCTATAATTCACCCCTCCACTTT. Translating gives CASSEQRGTSYNSPLHF.